The rows below give T cell receptor beta chains drawn from one sample of a study of neurological immune-mediated disorders. TCRdb recomputed calls from the 5' RACE reads with MiXCR, one row per CDR3 protein. Among fewer than 90,000 distinct CDR3 sequences listed, 5.2% were seen once. Sample: PBMCs. The receptors stem from a man aged 18 to 29 with multiple sclerosis. Both conserved end residues are part of each CDR3. Each record gives: D gene, V gene, J gene, clone size, CDR3 DNA, CDR3 protein. A D gene is named only where the DNA matches it firmly. Rows may omit the clone size; those that give it use once, few, many or a size class.

NA	TRBV4-3	TRBJ2-7	many	TGCGCCAGCAGCCAAGCCGGGACGGGGAAATACTACGAGCAGTACTTC	CASSQAGTGKYYEQYF
TRBD2	TRBV3-1	TRBJ2-7	many	TGTGCCAGCAGCCCGCCGGGACTAGCGGGAGGGTACGAGCAGTACTTC	CASSPPGLAGGYEQYF
NA	TRBV5-1	TRBJ2-1	many	TGCGCCAGCAGCCCCGGGGGGCCTGAGCAGTTCTTC	CASSPGGPEQFF
NA	TRBV3-1	TRBJ1-1	NA	TGTGCCAGCAGCTTATACAGGCGCACTGAAGCTTTCTTT	CASSLYRRTEAFF
TRBD1	TRBV20-1	TRBJ2-7	NA	TGCAGTGCTAGGGGTAAACAGGGGTCCTACGAGCAGTACTTC	CSARGKQGSYEQYF
TRBD1	TRBV20-1	TRBJ1-6	many	TGCAGTGCTACCCACACCGGACAGGGTTCACCCCTCCACTTT	CSATHTGQGSPLHF
TRBD2	TRBV20-1	TRBJ2-7	many	TGCAGTGCTAGCGGCGGGAGGGGTATCTCCGAGCAGTACTTC	CSASGGRGISEQYF
NA	TRBV7-3	TRBJ2-2	many	TGTGCCAGCAGCTTATTTGCGGCGAACACCGGGGAGCTGTTTTTT	CASSLFAANTGELFF
NA	TRBV20-1	TRBJ2-7	many	TGCAGTGCTAGCCTTACCACCTCCTACGAGCAGTACTTC	CSASLTTSYEQYF
NA	TRBV20-1	TRBJ2-3	NA	TGCAGTGCTGGAGTTGGGATGGGCGGTACGCAGTATTTT	CSAGVGMGGTQYF
TRBD2	TRBV7-3	TRBJ2-3	many	TGTGCCAGCAGCTCGGGACTAGCCACAGATACGCAGTATTTT	CASSSGLATDTQYF
TRBD2	TRBV11-2	TRBJ2-1	many	TGTGCCAGCAGCTTACCATCCCGACTAGCGGGCTCCTACAATGAGCAGTTCTTC	CASSLPSRLAGSYNEQFF
TRBD1	TRBV29-1	TRBJ1-4	many	TGCAGCGTGGGACAGGGCGAAAAACTGTTTTTT	CSVGQGEKLFF
TRBD1	TRBV5-4	TRBJ1-2	many	TGTGCCAGCAGCTCACCAGGACAGGGAAACTATGGCTACACCTTC	CASSSPGQGNYGYTF
NA	TRBV10-3	TRBJ2-3	NA	TGTGCCATCAGTGACTATCGGGGAGATACGCAGTATTTT	CAISDYRGDTQYF
TRBD1	TRBV5-1	TRBJ2-2	many	TGCGCCAGCGGGCTACAGGGGTCGAACACCGGGGAGCTGTTTTTT	CASGLQGSNTGELFF
TRBD2	TRBV6-2/TRBV6-3	TRBJ2-2	many	TGTGCCAGCAGCCGGGGGGGGGACACCGGGGAGCTGTTTTTT	CASSRGGDTGELFF
NA	TRBV20-1	TRBJ2-1	many	TGCAGTGCTAAAGCAGGGGCGAGGATCCGGGGCAATGAGCAGTTCTTC	CSAKAGARIRGNEQFF
NA	TRBV12-3/TRBV12-4	TRBJ1-5	NA	TGTGCCAGCAGTTTAGCCGGACGCCAGCCCCAGAATTTT	CASSLAGRQPQNF
TRBD1	TRBV19	TRBJ1-5	many	TGTGCCAGTAGCAACCAGGGGGCGCCCAATCAGCCCCAGCATTTT	CASSNQGAPNQPQHF
TRBD1	TRBV7-3	TRBJ2-3	many	TGTGCCAGCAGTCCCGGACAGGCGAGGATGGGTACGCAGTATTTT	CASSPGQARMGTQYF
NA	TRBV6-1	TRBJ1-2	few	TGTGCCAGCAGTGAAGGAGGGCTCCATGGCTACACCTTC	CASSEGGLHGYTF
NA	TRBV11-2	TRBJ2-2	many	TGTGCCAGCAGCACACTCCGGCAGGCTAACACCGGGGAGCTGTTTTTT	CASSTLRQANTGELFF
TRBD2	TRBV10-3	TRBJ2-4	many	TGTGCCATCAGCCTCTCAGGGGGGACTAGCGGGATGGACATTCAGTACTTC	CAISLSGGTSGMDIQYF
TRBD1	TRBV12-3/TRBV12-4	TRBJ1-5	many	TGTGCCAGCAGTAAGGGACAGGGCCATCAGCCCCAGCATTTT	CASSKGQGHQPQHF
TRBD2	TRBV5-6	TRBJ2-1	many	TGTGCCAGCACCGAGGCGCTAGCGGCTTACAATGAGCAGTTCTTC	CASTEALAAYNEQFF
TRBD1	TRBV30	TRBJ1-5	many	TGTGCCTGGAGTGTAGGGGACAGGGTAAATCAGCCCCAGCATTTT	CAWSVGDRVNQPQHF
NA	TRBV20-1	TRBJ2-7	many	TGCAGTGCTAGAGACCCCCGCAGGGGTTACGAGCAGTACTTC	CSARDPRRGYEQYF